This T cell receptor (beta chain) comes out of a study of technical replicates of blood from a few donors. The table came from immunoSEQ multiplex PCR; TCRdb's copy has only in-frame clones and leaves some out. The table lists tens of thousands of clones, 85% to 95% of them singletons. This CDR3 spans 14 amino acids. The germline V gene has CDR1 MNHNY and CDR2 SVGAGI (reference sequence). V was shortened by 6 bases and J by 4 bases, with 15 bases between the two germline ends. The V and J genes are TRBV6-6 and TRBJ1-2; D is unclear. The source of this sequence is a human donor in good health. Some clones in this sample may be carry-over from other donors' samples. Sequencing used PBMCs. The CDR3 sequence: CASSPIRSGYGYTF. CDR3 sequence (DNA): TGTGCCAGCAGCCCAATCCGGTCGGGCTATGGCTACACCTTC.